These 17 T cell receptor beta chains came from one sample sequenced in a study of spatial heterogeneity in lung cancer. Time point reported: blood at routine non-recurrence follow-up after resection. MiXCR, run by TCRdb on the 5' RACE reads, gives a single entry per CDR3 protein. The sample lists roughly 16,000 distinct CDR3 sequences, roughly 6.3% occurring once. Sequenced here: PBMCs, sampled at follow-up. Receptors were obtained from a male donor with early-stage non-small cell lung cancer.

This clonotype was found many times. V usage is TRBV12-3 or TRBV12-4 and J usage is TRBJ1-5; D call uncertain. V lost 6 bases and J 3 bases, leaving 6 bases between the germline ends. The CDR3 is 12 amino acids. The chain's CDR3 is CASSRDNQPQHF. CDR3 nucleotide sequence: TGTGCCAGCAGCCGCGACAATCAGCCCCAGCATTTT.

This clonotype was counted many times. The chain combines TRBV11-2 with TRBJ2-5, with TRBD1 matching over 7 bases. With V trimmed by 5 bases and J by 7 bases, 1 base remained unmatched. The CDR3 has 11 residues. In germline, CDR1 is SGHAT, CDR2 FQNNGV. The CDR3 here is CASSPGGTQYF. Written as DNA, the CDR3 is TGTGCCAGCAGCCCAGGGGGGACCCAGTACTTC.

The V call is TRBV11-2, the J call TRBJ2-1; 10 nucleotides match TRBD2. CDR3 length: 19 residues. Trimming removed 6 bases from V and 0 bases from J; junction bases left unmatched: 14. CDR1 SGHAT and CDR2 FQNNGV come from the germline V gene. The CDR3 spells CASRGWGLAPTSSYNEQFF. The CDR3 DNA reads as TGTGCCAGCAGAGGATGGGGACTAGCGCCTACAAGCTCCTACAATGAGCAGTTCTTC.

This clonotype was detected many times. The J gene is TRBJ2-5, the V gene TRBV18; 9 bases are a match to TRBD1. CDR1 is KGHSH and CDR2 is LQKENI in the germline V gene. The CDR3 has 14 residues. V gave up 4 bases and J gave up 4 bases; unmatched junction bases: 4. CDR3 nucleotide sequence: TGTGCCAGCTCACAGTCACAGGGGGCAGAGACCCAGTACTTC. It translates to CASSQSQGAETQYF.

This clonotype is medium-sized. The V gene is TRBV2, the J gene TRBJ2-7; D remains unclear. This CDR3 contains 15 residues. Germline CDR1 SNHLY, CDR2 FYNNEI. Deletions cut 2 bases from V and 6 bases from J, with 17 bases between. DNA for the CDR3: TGTGCCAGCAGTGAACGGGCGGCTAACCCTTCCGAGCAGTACTTC. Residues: CASSERAANPSEQYF. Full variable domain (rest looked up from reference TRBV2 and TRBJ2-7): EPEVTQTPSHQVTQMGQEVILRCVPISNHLYFYWYRQILGQKVEFLVSFYNNEISEKSEIFDDQFSVERPDGSNFTLKIRSTKLEDSAMYFCASSERAANPSEQYFGPGTRLTVT.

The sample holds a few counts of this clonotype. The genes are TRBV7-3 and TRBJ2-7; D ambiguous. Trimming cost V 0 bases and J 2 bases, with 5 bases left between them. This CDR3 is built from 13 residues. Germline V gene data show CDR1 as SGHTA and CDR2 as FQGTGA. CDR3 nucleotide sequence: TGTGCCAGCAGCTTAACAGGGCCCTACGAGCAGTACTTC. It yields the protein CASSLTGPYEQYF.

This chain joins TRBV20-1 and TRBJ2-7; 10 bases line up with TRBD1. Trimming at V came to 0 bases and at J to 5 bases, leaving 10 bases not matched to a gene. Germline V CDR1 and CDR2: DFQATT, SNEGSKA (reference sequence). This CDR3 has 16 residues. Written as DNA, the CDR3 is TGCAGTGCTAGAGAGGGGTTGGGGACAGGGGCACACGAGCAGTACTTC. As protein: CSAREGLGTGAHEQYF.

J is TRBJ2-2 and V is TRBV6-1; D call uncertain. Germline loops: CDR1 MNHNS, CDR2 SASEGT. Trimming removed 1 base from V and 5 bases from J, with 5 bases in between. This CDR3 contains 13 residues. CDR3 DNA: TGTGCCAGCAGTGAAGAGGGAACCGGGGAGCTGTTTTTT. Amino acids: CASSEEGTGELFF.

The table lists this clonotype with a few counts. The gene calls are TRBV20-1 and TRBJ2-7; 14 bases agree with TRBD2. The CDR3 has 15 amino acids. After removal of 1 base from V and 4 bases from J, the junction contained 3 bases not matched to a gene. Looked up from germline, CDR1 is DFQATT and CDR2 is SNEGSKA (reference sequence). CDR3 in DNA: TGCAGTGCTAGAGGGGGGACTAGCGGGAGTTACGAGCAGTACTTC. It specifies CSARGGTSGSYEQYF.

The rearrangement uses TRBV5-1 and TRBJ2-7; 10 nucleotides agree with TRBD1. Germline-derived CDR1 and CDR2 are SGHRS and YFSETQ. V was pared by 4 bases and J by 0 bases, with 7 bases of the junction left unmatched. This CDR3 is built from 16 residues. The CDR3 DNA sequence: TGCGCCAGCAGCCGAGGGACAGGGGATTCCTCCTACGAGCAGTACTTC. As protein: CASSRGTGDSSYEQYF.

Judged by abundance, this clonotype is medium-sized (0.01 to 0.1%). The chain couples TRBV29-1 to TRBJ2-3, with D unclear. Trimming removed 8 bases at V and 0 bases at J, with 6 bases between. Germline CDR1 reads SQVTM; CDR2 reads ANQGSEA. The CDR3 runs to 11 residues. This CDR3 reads CSSSSTDTQYF. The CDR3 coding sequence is TGCAGCTCGTCCAGCACAGATACGCAGTATTTT.

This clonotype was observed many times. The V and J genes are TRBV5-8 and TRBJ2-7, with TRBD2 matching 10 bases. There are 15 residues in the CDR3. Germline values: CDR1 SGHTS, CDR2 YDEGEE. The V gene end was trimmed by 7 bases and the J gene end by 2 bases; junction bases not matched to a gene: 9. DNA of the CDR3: TGTGCCAGCCGGAGAGCGGGAGGGCCCGCCTACGAGCAGTACTTC. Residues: CASRRAGGPAYEQYF.

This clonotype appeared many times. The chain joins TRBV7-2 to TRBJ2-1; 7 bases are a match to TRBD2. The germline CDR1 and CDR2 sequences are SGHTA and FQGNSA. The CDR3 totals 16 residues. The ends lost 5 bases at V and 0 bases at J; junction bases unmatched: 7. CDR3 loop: CASSPSGIGSYNEQFF. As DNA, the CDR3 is TGTGCCAGCAGCCCAAGCGGGATAGGCTCCTACAATGAGCAGTTCTTC.

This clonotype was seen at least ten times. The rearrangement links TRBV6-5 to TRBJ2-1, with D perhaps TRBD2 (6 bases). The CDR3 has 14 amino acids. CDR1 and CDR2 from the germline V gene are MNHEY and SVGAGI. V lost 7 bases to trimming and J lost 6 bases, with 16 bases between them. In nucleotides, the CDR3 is TGTGCCAGCAAGAGGAGCGGAGGGGCCAATGAGCAGTTCTTC. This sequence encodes CASKRSGGANEQFF.

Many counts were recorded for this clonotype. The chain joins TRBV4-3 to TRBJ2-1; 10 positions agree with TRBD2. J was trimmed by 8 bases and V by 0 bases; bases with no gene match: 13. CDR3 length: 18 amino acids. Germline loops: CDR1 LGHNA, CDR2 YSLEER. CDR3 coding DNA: TGCGCCAGCAGCCAAGAACTTACAGCGGGAGGGCCCCGCGATGAGCAGTTCTTC. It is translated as CASSQELTAGGPRDEQFF.

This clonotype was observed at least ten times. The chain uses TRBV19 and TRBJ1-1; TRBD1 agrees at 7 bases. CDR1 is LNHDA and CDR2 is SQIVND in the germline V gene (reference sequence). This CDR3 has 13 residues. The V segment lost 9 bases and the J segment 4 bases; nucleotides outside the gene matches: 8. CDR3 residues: CASQTGQGTEAFF. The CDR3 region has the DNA TGTGCCAGCCAGACAGGGCAGGGCACTGAAGCTTTCTTT.

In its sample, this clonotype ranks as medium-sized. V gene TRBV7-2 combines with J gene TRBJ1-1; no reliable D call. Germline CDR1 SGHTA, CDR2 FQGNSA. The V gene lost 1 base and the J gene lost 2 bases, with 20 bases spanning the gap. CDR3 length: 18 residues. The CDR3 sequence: CASSLVAAPVRKNTEAFF. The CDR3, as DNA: TGTGCCAGCAGCTTAGTAGCGGCACCCGTCCGTAAAAACACTGAAGCTTTCTTT.